This entry features one T cell receptor (beta chain) sequence. Germline V gene lookup returns CDR1 SGHAT and CDR2 FQNNGV. There are 14 residues in the CDR3. Trimming took off 3 bases at V and 8 bases at J, with 14 bases between the two ends. These data belong to a study of shared clonotypes between healthy human individuals. Running of the assay took place at deep level. Here immunoSEQ multiplex PCR was the method, and the copy in TCRdb shows in-frame clones only, minus some. The sample lists around 2.1 million clones; almost 96% were seen once. Sequencing used naive CD4+ T cells sorted from blood. Subset indicated: CD45RA+ positively selected. This receptor was taken from a man aged 18 to 30 in good health. The chain is built from TRBV11-2 and TRBJ2-1, with D perhaps TRBD1 or TRBD2 (5 bases each). In nucleotides, the CDR3 is TGTGCCAGCAGCTTGGGGACGGCCGGGGATGAGCAGTTCTTC. It codes for CASSLGTAGDEQFF.